This TCR beta chain was sequenced in a study of cytomegalovirus exposure and HLA in healthy donors. About the study: Most genotyped donors, about four fifths of fewer than 400, had Caucasian-associated genetic ancestry.

This CDR3 is 15 amino acids long. Trimming cost V 3 bases and J 2 bases; bases outside gene matches: 5. Per germline, CDR1 KGHSH and CDR2 LQKENI. This PCR relied on a set of 60 Vbeta primers and 13 Jbeta primers. The method was immunoSEQ multiplex PCR; TCRdb's version includes in-frame clones alone and lacks a portion of them. The table records 150,000 to 200,000 clones, about 70% of them present only once. Study results and caveats: With DRB1 most and HLA-C fewest, TCR association rates differed between HLA loci in a later analysis. Cytomegalovirus association was assigned to more than 150 TCR beta chains. CMV antigen specificity was confirmed in vitro for a few CMV-associated chains.

Regarding this clone: Its antigen is still unknown.

This sequence joins TRBV18 and TRBJ2-3, with 7 bases aligning to TRBD1. The TCR sequence derives from a man aged 25-40 years in good health and CMV-seropositive. Input material: PBMCs. CDR3 sequence (DNA): TGTGCCAGCTCACCTTCAGGGGGTTTCACAGATACGCAGTATTTT. It specifies CASSPSGGFTDTQYF.